This TCR beta chain was recovered during a study of blood T cell repertoires in COVID-19. Some clones are missing from TCRdb's copy, which holds only in-frame ones; the method was immunoSEQ multiplex PCR. The sample yields roughly 250,000 clones, 87% seen once. V gave up 0 bases and J gave up 1 base, with 14 bases separating them. Per the germline V gene, CDR1 is LGHNA and CDR2 is YSLEER. This CDR3 has 17 residues. The chain is built from TRBV4-3 and TRBJ2-3; tentative D call: TRBD2 (6 bases). This receptor was taken from a woman aged 25 to 39 with acute COVID-19. Sequences were obtained from PBMCs or T cells enriched from blood (not recorded which). CDR3 amino acids: CASSQDGGVVGTDTQYF. The CDR3 DNA sequence: TGCGCCAGCAGCCAAGATGGAGGGGTGGTGGGCACAGATACGCAGTATTTT.